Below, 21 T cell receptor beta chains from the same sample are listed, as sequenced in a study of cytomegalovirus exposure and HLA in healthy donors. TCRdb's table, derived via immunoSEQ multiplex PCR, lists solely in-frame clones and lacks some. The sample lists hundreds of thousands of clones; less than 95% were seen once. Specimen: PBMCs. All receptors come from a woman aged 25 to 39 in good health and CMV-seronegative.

For the CDR3, the DNA is TGTGCCACCAGCAGAGGAGGGGAAGCTTTCTTT. Amino acid sequence: CATSRGGEAFF. The chain recombines TRBV15 with TRBJ1-1; D ambiguous. V lost 1 base to trimming and J lost 8 bases, with 5 bases between them. Germline assignment: CDR1 LNHNV and CDR2 YYDKDF (reference sequence). This CDR3 region has 11 residues. The variable domain in full, completed from reference TRBV15 and TRBJ1-1, reads DAMVIQNPRYQVTQFGKPVTLSCSQTLNHNVMYWYQQKSSQAPKLLFHYYDKDFNNEADTPDNFQSRRPNTSFCFLDIRSPGLGDTAMYLCATSRGGEAFFGQGTRLTVV.

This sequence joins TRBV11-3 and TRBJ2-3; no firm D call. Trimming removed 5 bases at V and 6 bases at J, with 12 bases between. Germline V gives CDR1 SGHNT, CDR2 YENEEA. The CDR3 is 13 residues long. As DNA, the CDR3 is TGTGCCAGCAGCATGACAAGCAAGGATACGCAGTATTTT. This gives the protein CASSMTSKDTQYF.

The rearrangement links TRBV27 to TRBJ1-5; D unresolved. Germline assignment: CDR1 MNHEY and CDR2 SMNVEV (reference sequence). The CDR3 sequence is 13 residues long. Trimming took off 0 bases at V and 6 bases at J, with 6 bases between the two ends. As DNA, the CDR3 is TGTGCCAGCAGTTTATCCGGGTTTCAGCCCCAGCATTTT. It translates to CASSLSGFQPQHF.

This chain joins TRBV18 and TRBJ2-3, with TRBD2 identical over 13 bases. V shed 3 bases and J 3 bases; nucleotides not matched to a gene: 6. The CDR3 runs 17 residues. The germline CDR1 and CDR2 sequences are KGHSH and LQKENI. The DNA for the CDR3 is TGTGCCAGCTCACCGATAAGGACTAGCGGGAGAACAGATACGCAGTATTTT. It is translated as CASSPIRTSGRTDTQYF.

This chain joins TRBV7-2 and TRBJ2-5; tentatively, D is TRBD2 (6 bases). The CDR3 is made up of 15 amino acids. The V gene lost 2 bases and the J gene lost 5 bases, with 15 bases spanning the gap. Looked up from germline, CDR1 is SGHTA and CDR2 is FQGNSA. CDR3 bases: TGTGCCAGCAGCTTATCACCCGGGAGCGGGGAGACCCAGTACTTC. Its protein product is CASSLSPGSGETQYF.

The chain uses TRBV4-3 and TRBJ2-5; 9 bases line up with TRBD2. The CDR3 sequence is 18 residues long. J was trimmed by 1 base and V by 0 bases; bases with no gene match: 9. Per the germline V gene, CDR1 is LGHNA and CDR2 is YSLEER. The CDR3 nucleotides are TGCGCCAGCAGCCAAGAATTCGGTAGCGGGAGTTCCCAAGAGACCCAGTACTTC. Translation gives CASSQEFGSGSSQETQYF.

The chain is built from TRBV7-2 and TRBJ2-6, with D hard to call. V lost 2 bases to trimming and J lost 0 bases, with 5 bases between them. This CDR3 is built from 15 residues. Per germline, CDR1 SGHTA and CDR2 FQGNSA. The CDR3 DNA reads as TGTGCCAGCAGCTTACGCGGCTCTGGGGCCAACGTCCTGACTTTC. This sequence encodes CASSLRGSGANVLTF.

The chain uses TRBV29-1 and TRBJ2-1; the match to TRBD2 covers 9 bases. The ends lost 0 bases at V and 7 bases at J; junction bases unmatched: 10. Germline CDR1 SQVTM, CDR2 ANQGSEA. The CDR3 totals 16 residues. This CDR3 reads CSVEDVEREVRNEQFF. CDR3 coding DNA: TGCAGCGTTGAAGACGTGGAGCGGGAGGTAAGGAATGAGCAGTTCTTC.

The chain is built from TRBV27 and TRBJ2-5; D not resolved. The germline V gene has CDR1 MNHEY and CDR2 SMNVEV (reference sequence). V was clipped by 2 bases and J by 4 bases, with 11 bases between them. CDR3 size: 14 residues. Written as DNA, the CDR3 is TGTGCCAGCAGTTTAGAGAGAGCTTCAGAGACCCAGTACTTC. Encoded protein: CASSLERASETQYF.

CDR3 amino acids: CASSLRGYGYGYTF. As DNA, the CDR3 is TGTGCCAGCAGTTTGAGGGGCTATGGCTATGGCTACACCTTC. The gene calls are TRBV28 and TRBJ1-2; tentatively, D is TRBD1 (5 bases). Germline lookup yields CDR1 MDHEN and CDR2 SYDVKM. Trimming stripped 3 bases from V and 4 bases from J, with 12 bases between. This CDR3 is 14 amino acids long.

The CDR3 region has the DNA TGTGCCAGCAGTGAGGGCGGTTCAGCAGGCTTAGCCAAAAACATTCAGTACTTC. This codes for CASSEGGSAGLAKNIQYF. The chain joins TRBV2 to TRBJ2-4, with unresolved D. The ends were cut back, 3 bases at V and 0 bases at J, with 18 bases in the middle. The length of the CDR3 is 18 residues. Germline V gene lookup returns CDR1 SNHLY and CDR2 FYNNEI. Full variable domain (outside the CDR3, taken from reference TRBV2 and TRBJ2-4): EPEVTQTPSHQVTQMGQEVILRCVPISNHLYFYWYRQILGQKVEFLVSFYNNEISEKSEIFDDQFSVERPDGSNFTLKIRSTKLEDSAMYFCASSEGGSAGLAKNIQYFGAGTRLSVL.

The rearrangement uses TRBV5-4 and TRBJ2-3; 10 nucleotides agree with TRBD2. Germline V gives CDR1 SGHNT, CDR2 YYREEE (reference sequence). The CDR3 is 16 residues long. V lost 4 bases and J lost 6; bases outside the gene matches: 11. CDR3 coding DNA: TGTGCCAGCAGCCTTCGCGGGACTAGCGTAGGGGATACGCAGTATTTT. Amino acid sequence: CASSLRGTSVGDTQYF. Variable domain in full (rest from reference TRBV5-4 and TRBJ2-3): ETGVTQSPTHLIKTRGQQVTLRCSSQSGHNTVSWYQQALGQGPQFIFQYYREEENGRGNFPPRFSGLQFPNYSSELNVNALELDDSALYLCASSLRGTSVGDTQYFGPGTRLTVL.

CDR3: CASSLGRRNTEAFF. The DNA for the CDR3 is TGTGCCAGCAGTTTAGGGCGGAGGAACACTGAAGCTTTCTTT. The chain recombines TRBV28 with TRBJ1-1; D uncertain. The CDR3 length is 14 residues. Looked up from germline, CDR1 is MDHEN and CDR2 is SYDVKM. V lost 2 bases to trimming and J lost 1 base, with 8 bases between them.

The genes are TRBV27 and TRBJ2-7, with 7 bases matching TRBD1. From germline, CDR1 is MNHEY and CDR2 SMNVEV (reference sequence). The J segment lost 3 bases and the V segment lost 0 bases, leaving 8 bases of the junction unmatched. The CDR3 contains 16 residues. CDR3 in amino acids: CASSLSFGTVIYEQYF. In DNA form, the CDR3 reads TGTGCCAGCAGTTTATCTTTCGGGACAGTGATCTACGAGCAGTACTTC.

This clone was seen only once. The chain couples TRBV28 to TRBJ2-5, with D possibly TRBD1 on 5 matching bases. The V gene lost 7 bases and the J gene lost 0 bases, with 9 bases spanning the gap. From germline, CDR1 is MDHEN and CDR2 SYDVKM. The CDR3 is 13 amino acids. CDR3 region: CASTGHYQETQYF. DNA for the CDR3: TGTGCCAGCACAGGACACTACCAAGAGACCCAGTACTTC.

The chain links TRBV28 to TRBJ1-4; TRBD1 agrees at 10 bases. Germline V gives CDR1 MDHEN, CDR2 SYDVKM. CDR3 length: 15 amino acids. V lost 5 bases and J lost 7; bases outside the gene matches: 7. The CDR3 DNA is TGTGCCAGCAGTCCGCGACAGGGGGCTGGTGAAAAACTGTTTTTT. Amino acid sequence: CASSPRQGAGEKLFF.

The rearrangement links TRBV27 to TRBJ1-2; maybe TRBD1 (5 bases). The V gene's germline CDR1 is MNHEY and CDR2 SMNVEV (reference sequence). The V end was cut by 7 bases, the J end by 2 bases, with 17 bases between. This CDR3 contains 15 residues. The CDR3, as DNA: TGTGCCAGCACCACAAGGGGCGCGGCAAACTATGGCTACACCTTC. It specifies CASTTRGAANYGYTF.

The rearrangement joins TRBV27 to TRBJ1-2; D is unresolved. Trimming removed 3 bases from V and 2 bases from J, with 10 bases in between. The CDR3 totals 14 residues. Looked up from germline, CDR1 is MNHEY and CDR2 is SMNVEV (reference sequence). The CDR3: CASSFSGSNYGYTF. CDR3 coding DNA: TGTGCCAGCAGTTTTTCGGGGTCGAACTATGGCTACACCTTC.

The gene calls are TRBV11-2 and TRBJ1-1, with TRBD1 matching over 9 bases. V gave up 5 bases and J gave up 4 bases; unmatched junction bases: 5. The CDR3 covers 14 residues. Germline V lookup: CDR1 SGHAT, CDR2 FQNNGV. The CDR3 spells CASSRDRVATEAFF. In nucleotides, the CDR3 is TGTGCCAGCAGCCGGGACAGGGTGGCCACTGAAGCTTTCTTT.

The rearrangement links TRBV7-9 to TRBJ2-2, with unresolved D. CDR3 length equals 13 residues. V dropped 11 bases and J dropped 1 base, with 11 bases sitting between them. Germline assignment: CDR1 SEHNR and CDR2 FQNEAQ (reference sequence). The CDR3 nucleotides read TGTGCCGCGGAAGGTGGGAACACCGGGGAGCTGTTTTTT. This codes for CAAEGGNTGELFF.

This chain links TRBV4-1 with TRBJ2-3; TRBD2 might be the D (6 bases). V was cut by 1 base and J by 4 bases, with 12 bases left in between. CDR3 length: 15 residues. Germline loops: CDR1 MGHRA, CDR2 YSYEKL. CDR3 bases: TGCGCCAGCAGCCAAGGGGTGACTAGTCCAGATACGCAGTATTTT. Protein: CASSQGVTSPDTQYF.